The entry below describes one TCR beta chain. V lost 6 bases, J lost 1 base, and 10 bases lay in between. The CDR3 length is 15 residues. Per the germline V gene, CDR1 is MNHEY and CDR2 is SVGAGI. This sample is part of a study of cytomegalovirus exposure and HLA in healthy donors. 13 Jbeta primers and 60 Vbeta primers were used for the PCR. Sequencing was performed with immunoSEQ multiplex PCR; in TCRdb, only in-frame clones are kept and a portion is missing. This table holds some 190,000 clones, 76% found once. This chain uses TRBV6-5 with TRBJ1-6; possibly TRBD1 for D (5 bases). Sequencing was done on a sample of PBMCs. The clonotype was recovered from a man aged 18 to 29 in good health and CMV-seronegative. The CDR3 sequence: CASRLTGSYNSPLHF. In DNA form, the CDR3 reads TGTGCCAGCAGACTAACAGGTTCCTATAATTCACCCCTCCACTTT.